This T cell receptor (beta chain) appears in the sequencing data of a study of shared clonotypes between healthy human individuals. With regard to this clone: Its antigen is unidentified. Other DNA variants within this sample encode the same CDR3.

Profiled with immunoSEQ multiplex PCR; TCRdb holds only in-frame clones, not every one. The sample gives approximately 330,000 clones, roughly 70% of which show up once; roughly 10% is in the top ten. Study outcomes and limitations: Limited genetic and exposure-history diversity came from having few donors.

Trimming took off 4 bases at V and 1 base at J, with 19 bases between the two ends. This CDR3 is built from 18 residues. Germline V lookup: CDR1 SGHDN, CDR2 FVKESK. This sequence originates from a man aged 25-45 years in good health. J is TRBJ2-2 and V is TRBV14; D tentatively fits TRBD1 or TRBD2 (6 bases each). The specimen sequenced was memory CD4+ T cells sorted from blood. As to subset: CD45RA-negative fraction. CDR3 sequence: CASSRVRLRGRNTGELFF. The CDR3, as DNA: TGTGCCAGCAGCCGAGTAAGGTTACGGGGGCGGAACACCGGGGAGCTGTTTTTT. Based on the CDR3 plus reference TRBV14 and TRBJ2-2, the full variable domain is EAGVTQFPSHSVIEKGQTVTLRCDPISGHDNLYWYRRVMGKEIKFLLHFVKESKQDESGMPNNRFLAERTGGTYSTLKVQPAELEDSGVYFCASSRVRLRGRNTGELFFGEGSRLTVL.